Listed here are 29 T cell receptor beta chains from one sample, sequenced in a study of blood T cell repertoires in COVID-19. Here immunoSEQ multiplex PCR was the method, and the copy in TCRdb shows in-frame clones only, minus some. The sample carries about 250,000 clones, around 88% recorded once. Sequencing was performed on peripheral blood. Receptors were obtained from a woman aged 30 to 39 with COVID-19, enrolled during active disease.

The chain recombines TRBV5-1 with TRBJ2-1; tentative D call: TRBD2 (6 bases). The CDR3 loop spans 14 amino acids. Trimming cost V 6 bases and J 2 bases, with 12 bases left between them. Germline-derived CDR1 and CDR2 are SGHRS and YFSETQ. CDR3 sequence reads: CASTRDSTYNEQFF. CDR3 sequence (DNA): TGCGCCAGCACGAGGGACTCCACCTACAATGAGCAGTTCTTC. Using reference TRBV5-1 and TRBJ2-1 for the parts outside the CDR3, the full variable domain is KAGVTQTPRYLIKTRGQQVTLSCSPISGHRSVSWYQQTPGQGLQFLFEYFSETQRNKGNFPGRFSGRQFSNSRSEMNVSTLELGDSALYLCASTRDSTYNEQFFGPGTRLTVL.

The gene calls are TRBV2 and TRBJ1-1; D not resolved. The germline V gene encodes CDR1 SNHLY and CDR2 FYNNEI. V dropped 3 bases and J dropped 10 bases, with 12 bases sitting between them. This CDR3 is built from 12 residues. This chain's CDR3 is CASSEPGYPAFF. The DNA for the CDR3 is TGTGCCAGCAGTGAGCCGGGATACCCAGCTTTCTTT.

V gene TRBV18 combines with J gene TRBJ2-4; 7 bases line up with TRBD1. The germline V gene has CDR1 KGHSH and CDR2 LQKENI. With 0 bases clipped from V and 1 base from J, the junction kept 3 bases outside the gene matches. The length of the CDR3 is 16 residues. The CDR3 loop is CASSPPDRVAKNIQYF. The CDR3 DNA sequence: TGTGCCAGCTCACCACCCGACAGGGTGGCCAAAAACATTCAGTACTTC.

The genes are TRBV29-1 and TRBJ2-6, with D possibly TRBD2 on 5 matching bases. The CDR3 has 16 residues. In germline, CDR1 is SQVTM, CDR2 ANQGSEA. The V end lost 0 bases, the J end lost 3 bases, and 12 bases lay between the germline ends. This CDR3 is CSVEDPVARGANVLTF. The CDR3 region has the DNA TGCAGCGTTGAAGATCCGGTAGCGCGTGGGGCCAACGTCCTGACTTTC.

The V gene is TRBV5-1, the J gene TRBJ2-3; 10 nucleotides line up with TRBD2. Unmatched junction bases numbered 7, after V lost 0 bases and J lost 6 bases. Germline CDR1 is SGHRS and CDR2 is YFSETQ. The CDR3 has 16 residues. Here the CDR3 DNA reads TGCGCCAGCAGCTTGGGTTCTAGCGGGAGTGTCGATACGCAGTATTTT. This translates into CASSLGSSGSVDTQYF.

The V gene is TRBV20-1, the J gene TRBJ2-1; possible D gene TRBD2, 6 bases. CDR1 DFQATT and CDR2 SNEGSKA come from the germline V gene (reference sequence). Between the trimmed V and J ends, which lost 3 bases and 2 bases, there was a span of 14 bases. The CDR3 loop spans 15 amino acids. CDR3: CSASAGRGTYNEQFF. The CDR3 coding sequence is TGCAGTGCTAGTGCGGGGCGGGGCACCTACAATGAGCAGTTCTTC.

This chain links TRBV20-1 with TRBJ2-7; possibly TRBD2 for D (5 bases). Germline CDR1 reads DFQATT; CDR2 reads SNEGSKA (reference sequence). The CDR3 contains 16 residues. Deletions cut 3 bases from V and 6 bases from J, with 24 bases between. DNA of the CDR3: TGCAGTGCTAGTAAAAATAGGGTGGGGTTCGGGGTCGAGCAGTACGTC. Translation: CSASKNRVGFGVEQYV.

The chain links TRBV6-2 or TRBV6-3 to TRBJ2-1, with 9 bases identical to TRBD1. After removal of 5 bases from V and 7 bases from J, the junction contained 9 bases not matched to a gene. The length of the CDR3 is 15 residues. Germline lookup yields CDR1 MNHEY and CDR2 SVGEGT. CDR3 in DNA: TGTGCCAGCAGTACCCAGGACAGGGGAGGGAATGAGCAGTTCTTC. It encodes CASSTQDRGGNEQFF.

DNA for the CDR3: TGTGCCAGCAAGGGACAGGGGGCGCGTGGCTACACCTTC. This codes for CASKGQGARGYTF. The chain joins TRBV19 to TRBJ1-2; 12 bases align to TRBD1. This CDR3 region has 13 residues. Germline V lookup: CDR1 LNHDA, CDR2 SQIVND (reference sequence). The V segment lost 9 bases and the J segment 7 bases; nucleotides outside the gene matches: 6. The full variable domain, rest sourced from reference TRBV19 and TRBJ1-2, is DGGITQSPKYLFRKEGQNVTLSCEQNLNHDAMYWYRQDPGQGLRLIYYSQIVNDFQKGDIAEGYSVSREKKESFPLTVTSAQKNPTAFYLCASKGQGARGYTFGSGTRLTVV.

For the CDR3, the DNA is TGTGCCAGCAGCCCTCGGGCGGGTGAAGCTTTCTTT. Its translation: CASSPRAGEAFF. This chain joins TRBV5-8 and TRBJ1-1, with D uncertain. CDR3 size: 12 residues. V lost 4 bases and J lost 7, with 11 bases in between. Germline V lookup: CDR1 SGHTS, CDR2 YDEGEE. Full variable domain (missing parts from reference TRBV5-8 and TRBJ1-1): EAGVTQSPTHLIKTRGQQATLRCSPISGHTSVYWYQQALGLGLQFLLWYDEGEERNRGNFPPRFSGRQFPNYSSELNVNALELEDSALYLCASSPRAGEAFFGQGTRLTVV.

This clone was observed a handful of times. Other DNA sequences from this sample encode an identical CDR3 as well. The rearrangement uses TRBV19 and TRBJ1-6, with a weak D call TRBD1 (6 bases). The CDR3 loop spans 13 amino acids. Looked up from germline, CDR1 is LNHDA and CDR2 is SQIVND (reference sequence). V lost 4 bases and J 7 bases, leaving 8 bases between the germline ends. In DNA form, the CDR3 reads TGTGCCAGTAGTAGCCAGGGGAATTCACCCCTCCACTTT. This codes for CASSSQGNSPLHF.

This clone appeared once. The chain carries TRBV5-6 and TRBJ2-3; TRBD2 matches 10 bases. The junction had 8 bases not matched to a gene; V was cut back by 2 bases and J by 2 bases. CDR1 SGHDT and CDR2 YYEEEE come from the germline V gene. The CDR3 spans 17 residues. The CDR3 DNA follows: TGTGCCAGCAGCTTACCCGGACTAGCGGAGGACACAGATACGCAGTATTTT. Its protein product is CASSLPGLAEDTDTQYF.

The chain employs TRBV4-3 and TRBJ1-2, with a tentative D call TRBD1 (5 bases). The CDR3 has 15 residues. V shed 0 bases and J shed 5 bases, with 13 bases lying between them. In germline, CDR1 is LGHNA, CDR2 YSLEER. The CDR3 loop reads CASSQELQGRYGYTF. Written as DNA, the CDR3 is TGCGCCAGCAGCCAAGAGCTCCAGGGTCGGTATGGCTACACCTTC.

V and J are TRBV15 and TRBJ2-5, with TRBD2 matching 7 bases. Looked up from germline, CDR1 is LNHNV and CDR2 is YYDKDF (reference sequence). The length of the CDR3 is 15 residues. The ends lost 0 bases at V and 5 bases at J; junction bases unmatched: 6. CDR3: CATSRDGGERETQYF. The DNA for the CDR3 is TGTGCCACCAGCAGAGATGGGGGGGAGAGGGAGACCCAGTACTTC.

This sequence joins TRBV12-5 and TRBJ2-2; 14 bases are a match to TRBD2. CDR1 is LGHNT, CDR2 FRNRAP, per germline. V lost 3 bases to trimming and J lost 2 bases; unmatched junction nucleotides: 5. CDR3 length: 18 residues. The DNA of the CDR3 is TGTGCTAGTGGTTTAATGGGGACTAGCGGGAGTAACACCGGGGAGCTGTTTTTT. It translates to CASGLMGTSGSNTGELFF.

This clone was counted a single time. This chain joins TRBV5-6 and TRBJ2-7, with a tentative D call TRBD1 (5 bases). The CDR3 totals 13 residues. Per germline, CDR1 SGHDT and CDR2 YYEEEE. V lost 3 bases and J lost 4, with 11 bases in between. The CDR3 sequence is CASSWGNRYEQYV. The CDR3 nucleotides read TGTGCCAGCAGCTGGGGCAACAGGTACGAGCAGTACGTC.

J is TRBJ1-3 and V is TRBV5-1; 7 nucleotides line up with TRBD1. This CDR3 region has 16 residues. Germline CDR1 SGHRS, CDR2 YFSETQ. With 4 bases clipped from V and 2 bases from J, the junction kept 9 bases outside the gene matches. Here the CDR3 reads CASSRRDQGAGNTIYF. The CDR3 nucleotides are TGCGCCAGCAGCCGAAGGGATCAGGGGGCTGGAAACACCATATATTTT.

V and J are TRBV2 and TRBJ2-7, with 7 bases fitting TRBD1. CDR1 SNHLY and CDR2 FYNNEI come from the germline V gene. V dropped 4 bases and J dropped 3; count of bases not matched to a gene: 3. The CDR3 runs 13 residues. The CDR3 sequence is CASSGGGGYEQYF. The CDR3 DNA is TGTGCCAGCAGTGGAGGGGGCGGCTACGAGCAGTACTTC.

The CDR3 nucleotides are TGCGCCAGCAGCCAGGCATTTTACAATGAGCAGTTCTTC. This codes for CASSQAFYNEQFF. V usage is TRBV4-3 and J usage is TRBJ2-1; D not certain. CDR3 length equals 13 residues. V was shortened by 3 bases and J by 4 bases, with 7 bases between the two germline ends. Per germline, CDR1 LGHNA and CDR2 YSLEER.

The CDR3 protein is CASSQDFSREYGYTF. The CDR3 coding sequence is TGTGCCAGCAGCCAAGATTTTTCCCGAGAGTATGGCTACACCTTC. The chain is built from TRBV3-1 (or the pseudogene TRBV3-2) and TRBJ1-2; no clear D gene. The length of the CDR3 is 15 residues. Looked up from germline, CDR1 is LGHDT and CDR2 is YNNKEL (reference sequence). Between the trimmed V and J ends, which lost 0 bases and 5 bases, there was a span of 13 bases.

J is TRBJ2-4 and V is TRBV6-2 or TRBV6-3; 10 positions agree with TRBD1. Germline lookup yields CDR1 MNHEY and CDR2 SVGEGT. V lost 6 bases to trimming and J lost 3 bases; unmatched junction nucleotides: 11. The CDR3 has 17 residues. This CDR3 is CASSKTGGWYGKNIQYF. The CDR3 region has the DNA TGTGCCAGCAGCAAGACAGGGGGCTGGTATGGCAAAAACATTCAGTACTTC.

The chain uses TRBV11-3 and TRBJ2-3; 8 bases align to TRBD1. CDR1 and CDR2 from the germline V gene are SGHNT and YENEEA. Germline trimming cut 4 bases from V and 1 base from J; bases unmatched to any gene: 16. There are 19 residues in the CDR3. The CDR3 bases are TGTGCCAGCAGCTCAAGGACAGGGAAGGACGGCCCCCGCACAGATACGCAGTATTTT. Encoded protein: CASSSRTGKDGPRTDTQYF.

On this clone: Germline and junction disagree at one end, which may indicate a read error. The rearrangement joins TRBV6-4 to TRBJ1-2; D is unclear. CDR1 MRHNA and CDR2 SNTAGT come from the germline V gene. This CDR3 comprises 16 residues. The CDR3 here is CASRDLGSFGIDGYTF. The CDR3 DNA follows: TGTGCCAGCAGAGACTTAGGGAGTTTCGGGATTGATGGCTACACCTTC.

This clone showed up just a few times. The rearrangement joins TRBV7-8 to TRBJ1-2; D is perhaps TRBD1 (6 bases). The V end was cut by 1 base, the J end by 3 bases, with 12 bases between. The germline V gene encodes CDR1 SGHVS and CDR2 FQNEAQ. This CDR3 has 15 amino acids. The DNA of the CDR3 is TGTGCCAGCAGCTTAGGGCAGGGGCCTTACTATGGCTACACCTTC. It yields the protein CASSLGQGPYYGYTF.

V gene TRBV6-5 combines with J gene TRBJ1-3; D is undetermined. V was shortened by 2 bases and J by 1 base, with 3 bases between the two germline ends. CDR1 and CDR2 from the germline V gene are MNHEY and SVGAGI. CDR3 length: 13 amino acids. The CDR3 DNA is TGTGCCAGCAGTTACGCGTCTGGAAACACCATATATTTT. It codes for CASSYASGNTIYF.

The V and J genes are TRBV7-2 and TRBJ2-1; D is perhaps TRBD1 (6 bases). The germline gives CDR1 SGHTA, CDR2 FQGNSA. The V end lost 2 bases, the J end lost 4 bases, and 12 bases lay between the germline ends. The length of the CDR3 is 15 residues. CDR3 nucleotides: TGTGCCAGCAGCTTAACAGGGCTTTCTTACAATGAGCAGTTCTTC. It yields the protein CASSLTGLSYNEQFF.

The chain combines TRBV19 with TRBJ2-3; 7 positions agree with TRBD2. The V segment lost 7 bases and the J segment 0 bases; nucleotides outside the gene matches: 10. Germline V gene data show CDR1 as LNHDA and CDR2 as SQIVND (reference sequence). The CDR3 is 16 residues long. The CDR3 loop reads CASTSPGLQSTDTQYF. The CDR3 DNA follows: TGTGCCAGTACCTCCCCGGGACTACAAAGCACAGATACGCAGTATTTT.

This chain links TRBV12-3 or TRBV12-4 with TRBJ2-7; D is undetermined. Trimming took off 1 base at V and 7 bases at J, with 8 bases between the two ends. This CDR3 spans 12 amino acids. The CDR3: CASSLVLREQYF. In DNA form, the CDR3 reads TGTGCCAGCAGTTTAGTTCTGAGGGAGCAGTACTTC.

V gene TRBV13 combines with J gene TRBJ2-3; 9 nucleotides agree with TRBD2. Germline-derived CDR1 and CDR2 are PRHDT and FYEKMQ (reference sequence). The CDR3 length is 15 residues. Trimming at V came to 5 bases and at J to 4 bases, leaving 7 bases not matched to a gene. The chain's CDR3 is CASSAAGGGADTQYF. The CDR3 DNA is TGTGCCAGCAGCGCAGCGGGGGGAGGCGCAGATACGCAGTATTTT.